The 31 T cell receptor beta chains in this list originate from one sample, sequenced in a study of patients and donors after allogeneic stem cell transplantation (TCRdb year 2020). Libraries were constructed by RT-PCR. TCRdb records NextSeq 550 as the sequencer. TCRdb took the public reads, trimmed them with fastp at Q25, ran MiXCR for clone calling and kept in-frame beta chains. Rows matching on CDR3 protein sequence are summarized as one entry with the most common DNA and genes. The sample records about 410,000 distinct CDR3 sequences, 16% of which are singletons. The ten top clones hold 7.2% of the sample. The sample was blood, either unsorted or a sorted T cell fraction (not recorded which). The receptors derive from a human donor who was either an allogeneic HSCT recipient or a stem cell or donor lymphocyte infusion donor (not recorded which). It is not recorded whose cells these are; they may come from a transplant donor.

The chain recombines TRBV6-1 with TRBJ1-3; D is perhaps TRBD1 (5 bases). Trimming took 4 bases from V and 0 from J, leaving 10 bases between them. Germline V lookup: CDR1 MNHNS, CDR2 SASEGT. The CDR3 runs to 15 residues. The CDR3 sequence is CASSAGLFSGNTIYF. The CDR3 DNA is TGTGCCAGCAGTGCGGGACTTTTCTCTGGAAACACCATATATTTT.

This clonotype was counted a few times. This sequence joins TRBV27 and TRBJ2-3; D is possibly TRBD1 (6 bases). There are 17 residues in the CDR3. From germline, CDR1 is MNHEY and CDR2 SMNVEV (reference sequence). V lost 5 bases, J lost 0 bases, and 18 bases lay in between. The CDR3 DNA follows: TGTGCCAGCAGTCATTTCACCGGGACACTTAGCACAGATACGCAGTATTTT. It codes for CASSHFTGTLSTDTQYF.

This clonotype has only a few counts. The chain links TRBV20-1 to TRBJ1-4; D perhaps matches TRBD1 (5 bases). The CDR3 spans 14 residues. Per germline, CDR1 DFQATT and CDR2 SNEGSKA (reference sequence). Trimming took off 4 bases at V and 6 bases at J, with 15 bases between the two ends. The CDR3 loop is CSAKPPGYDEKLFF. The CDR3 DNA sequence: TGCAGTGCTAAACCTCCAGGGTACGATGAAAAACTGTTTTTT.

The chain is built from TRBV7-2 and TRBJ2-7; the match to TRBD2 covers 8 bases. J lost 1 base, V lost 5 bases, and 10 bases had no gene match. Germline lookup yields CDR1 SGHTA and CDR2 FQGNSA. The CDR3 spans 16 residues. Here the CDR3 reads CASSPSPPGGSYEQYF. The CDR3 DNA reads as TGTGCCAGCAGCCCCAGTCCCCCGGGAGGGTCCTACGAGCAGTACTTC.

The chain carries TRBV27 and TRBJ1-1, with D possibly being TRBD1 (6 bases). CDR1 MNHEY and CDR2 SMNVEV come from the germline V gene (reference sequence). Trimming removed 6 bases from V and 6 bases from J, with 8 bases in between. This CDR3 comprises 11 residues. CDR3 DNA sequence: TGTGCCAGCAGGCAGGGGCCTGAAGCTTTCTTT. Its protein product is CASRQGPEAFF.

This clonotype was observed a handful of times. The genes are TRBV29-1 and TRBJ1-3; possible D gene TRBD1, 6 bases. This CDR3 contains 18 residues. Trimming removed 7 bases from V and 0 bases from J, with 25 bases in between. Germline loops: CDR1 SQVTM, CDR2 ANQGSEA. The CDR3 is CSDHFGTRGLDSGNTIYF. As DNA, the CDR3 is TGCAGCGACCACTTTGGGACAAGGGGACTGGACTCTGGAAACACCATATATTTT.

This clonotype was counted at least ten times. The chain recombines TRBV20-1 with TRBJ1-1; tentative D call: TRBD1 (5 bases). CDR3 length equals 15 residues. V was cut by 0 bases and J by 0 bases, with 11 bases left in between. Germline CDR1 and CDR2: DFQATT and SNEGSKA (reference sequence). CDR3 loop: CSAREAGNMNTEAFF. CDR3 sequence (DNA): TGCAGTGCTAGAGAGGCAGGGAACATGAACACTGAAGCTTTCTTT.

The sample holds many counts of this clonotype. CDR3 in amino acids: CASSLGLELNMPPITGELFF. The CDR3 DNA follows: TGCGCCAGCAGCCTCGGACTAGAGCTGAATATGCCTCCGATTACCGGGGAGCTGTTTTTT. The chain links TRBV4-1 to TRBJ2-2, with TRBD2 matching over 7 bases. This CDR3 is built from 20 residues. Germline V gene data show CDR1 as MGHRA and CDR2 as YSYEKL. V was clipped by 4 bases and J by 5 bases; unmatched bases: 22.

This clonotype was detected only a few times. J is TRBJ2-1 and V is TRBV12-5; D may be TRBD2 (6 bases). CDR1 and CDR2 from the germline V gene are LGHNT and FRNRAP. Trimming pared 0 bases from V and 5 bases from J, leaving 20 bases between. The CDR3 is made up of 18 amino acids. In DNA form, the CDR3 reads TGTGCTAGTGGTTTGGTACGTAAGTGGACTACAGAAAACAATGAGCAGTTCTTC. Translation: CASGLVRKWTTENNEQFF.

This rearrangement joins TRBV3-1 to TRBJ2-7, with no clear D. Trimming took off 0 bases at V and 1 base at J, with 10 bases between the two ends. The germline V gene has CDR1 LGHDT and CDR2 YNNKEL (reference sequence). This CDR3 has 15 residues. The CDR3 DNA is TGTGCCAGCAGCCAAGATTACAGACGTTCCTACGAGCAGTACTTC. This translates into CASSQDYRRSYEQYF.

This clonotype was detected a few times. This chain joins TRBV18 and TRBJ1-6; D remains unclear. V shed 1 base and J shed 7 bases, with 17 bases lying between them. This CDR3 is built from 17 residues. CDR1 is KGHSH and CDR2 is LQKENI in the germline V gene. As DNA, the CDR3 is TGTGCCAGCTCACCACTAGAGGCCCGGATAATAAATTCACCCCTCCACTTT. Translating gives CASSPLEARIINSPLHF. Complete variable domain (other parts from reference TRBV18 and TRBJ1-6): NAGVMQNPRHLVRRRGQEARLRCSPMKGHSHVYWYRQLPEEGLKFMVYLQKENIIDESGMPKERFSAEFPKEGPSILRIQQVVRGDSAAYFCASSPLEARIINSPLHFGNGTRLTVT.

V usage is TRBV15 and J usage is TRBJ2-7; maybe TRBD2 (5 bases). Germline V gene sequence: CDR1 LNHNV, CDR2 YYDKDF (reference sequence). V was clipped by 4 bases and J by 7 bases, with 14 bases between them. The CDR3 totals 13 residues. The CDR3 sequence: CATSTWVRGEQYF. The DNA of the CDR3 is TGTGCCACCAGCACCTGGGTTCGCGGGGAGCAGTACTTC.

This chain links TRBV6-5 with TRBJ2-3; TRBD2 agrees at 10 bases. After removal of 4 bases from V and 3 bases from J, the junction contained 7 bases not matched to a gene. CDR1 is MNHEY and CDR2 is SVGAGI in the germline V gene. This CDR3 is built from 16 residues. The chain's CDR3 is CASSFSSGGITDTQYF. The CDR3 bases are TGTGCCAGCAGTTTTTCTAGCGGGGGAATAACAGATACGCAGTATTTT.

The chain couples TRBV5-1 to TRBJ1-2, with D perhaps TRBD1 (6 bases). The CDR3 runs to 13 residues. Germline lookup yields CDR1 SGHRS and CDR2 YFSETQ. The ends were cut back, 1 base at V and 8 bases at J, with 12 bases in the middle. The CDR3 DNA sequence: TGCGCCAGCAGCTTGATAGGCCAGGGGGGCTACACCTTC. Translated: CASSLIGQGGYTF.

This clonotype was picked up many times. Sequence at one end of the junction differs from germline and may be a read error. The CDR3 DNA reads as TGTGCCAGCAGCTTAGTTTCAAACACCGGGGAGCTGTTTTTT. Amino acids: CASSLVSNTGELFF. The chain is built from TRBV5-1 and TRBJ2-2; D is undetermined. CDR1 and CDR2 (germline): SGHRS, YFSETQ. The length of the CDR3 is 14 residues.

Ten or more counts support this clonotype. Here the CDR3 reads CSATQSPYEQYF. The CDR3, as DNA: TGCAGTGCTACGCAGTCGCCCTACGAGCAGTACTTC. The chain couples TRBV20-1 to TRBJ2-7; D is uncertain. The V end was cut by 4 bases, the J end by 2 bases, with 9 bases between. The germline gives CDR1 DFQATT, CDR2 SNEGSKA (reference sequence). The CDR3 has 12 residues.

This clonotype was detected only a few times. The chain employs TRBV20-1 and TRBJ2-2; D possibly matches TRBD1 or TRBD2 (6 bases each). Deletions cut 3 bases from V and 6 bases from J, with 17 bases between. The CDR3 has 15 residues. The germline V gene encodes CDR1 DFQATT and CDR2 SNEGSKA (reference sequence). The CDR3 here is CSASSPGAGSGELFF. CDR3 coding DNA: TGCAGTGCTAGCTCTCCGGGGGCCGGATCCGGGGAGCTGTTTTTT.

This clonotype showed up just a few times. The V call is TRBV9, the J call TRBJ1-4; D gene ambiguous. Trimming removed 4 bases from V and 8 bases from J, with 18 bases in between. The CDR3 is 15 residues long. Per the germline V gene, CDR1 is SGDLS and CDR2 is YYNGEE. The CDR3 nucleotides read TGTGCCAGCAGCTCTAATTCGGCCCCGTGGGAAAAACTGTTTTTT. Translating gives CASSSNSAPWEKLFF.

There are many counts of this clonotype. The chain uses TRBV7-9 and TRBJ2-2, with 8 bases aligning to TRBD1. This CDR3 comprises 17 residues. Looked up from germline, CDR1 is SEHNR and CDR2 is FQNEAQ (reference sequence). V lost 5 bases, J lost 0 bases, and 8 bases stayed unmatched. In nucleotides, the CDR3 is TGTGCCAGCAGCCCACAGACAGGGGACACGAACACCGGGGAGCTGTTTTTT. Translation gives CASSPQTGDTNTGELFF.

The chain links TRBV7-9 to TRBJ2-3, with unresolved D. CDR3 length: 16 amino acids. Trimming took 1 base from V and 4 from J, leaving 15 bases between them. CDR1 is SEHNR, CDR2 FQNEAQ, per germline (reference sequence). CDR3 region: CASSLVRQSLADTQYF. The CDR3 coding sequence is TGTGCCAGCAGCTTAGTTCGGCAGTCCTTGGCAGATACGCAGTATTTT.

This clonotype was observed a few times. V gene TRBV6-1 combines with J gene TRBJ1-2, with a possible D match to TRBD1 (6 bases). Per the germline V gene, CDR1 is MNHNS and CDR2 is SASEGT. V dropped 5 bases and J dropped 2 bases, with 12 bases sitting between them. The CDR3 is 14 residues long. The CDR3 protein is CASSRKGGNYGYTF. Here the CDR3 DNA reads TGTGCCAGCAGTAGGAAGGGGGGGAACTATGGCTACACCTTC.

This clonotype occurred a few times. In DNA form, the CDR3 reads TGTGCCAGCAGCTTATGGGGTAGTGAGGCTGAAGCTTTCTTT. Protein product: CASSLWGSEAEAFF. The chain links TRBV7-2 to TRBJ1-1; D is unresolved. The germline V and J ends were trimmed by 2 bases and 6 bases, with 13 bases remaining between them. In germline, CDR1 is SGHTA, CDR2 FQGNSA. The CDR3 loop spans 14 amino acids.

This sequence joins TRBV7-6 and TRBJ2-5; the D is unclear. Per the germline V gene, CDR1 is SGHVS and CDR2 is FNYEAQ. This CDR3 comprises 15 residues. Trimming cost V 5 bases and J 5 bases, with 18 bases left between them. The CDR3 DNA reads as TGTGCCAGCAGCCTAGGAGCTTTGTCCTTTGAGACCCAGTACTTC. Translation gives CASSLGALSFETQYF.

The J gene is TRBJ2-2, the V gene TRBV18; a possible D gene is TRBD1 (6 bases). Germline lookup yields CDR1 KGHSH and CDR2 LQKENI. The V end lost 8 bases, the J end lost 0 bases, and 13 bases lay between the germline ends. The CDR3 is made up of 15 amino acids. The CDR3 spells CASHSGTSNTGELFF. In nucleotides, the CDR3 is TGTGCCAGCCATTCCGGGACATCGAACACCGGGGAGCTGTTTTTT.

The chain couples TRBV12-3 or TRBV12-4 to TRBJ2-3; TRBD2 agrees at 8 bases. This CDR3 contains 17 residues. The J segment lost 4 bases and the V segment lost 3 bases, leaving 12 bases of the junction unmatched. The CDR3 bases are TGTGCCAGCAGTTTTGGGCTTAGCAGAGCGGGAGCAGATACGCAGTATTTT. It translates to CASSFGLSRAGADTQYF.

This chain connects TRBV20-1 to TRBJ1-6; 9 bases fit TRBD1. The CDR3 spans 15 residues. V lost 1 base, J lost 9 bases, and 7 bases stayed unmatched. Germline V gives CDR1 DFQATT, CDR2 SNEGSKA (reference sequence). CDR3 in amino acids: CSARVGGQGFSPLHF. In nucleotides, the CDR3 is TGCAGTGCTAGAGTCGGCGGACAGGGGTTTTCACCCCTCCACTTT.

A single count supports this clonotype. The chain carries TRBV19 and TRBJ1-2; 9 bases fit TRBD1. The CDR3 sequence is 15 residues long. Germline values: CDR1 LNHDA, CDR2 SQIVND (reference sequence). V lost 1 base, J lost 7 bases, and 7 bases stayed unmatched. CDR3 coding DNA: TGTGCCAGTAGTATAGCGCCGGACAGGGGCCGTGGCTACACCTTC. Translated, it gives CASSIAPDRGRGYTF. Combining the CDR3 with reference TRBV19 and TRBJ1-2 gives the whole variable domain DGGITQSPKYLFRKEGQNVTLSCEQNLNHDAMYWYRQDPGQGLRLIYYSQIVNDFQKGDIAEGYSVSREKKESFPLTVTSAQKNPTAFYLCASSIAPDRGRGYTFGSGTRLTVV.

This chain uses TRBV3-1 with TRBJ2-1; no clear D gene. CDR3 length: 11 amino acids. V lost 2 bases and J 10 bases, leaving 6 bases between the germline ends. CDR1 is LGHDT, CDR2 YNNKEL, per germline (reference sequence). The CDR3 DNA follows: TGTGCCAGCAGCCAAATTCGAGAGCAGTTCTTC. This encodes CASSQIREQFF.

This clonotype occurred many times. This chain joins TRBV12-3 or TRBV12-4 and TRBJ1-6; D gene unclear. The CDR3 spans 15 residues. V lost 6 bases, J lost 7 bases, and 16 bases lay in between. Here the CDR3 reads CASSPFAGRNSPLHF. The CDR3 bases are TGTGCCAGCAGCCCATTTGCTGGGCGGAATTCACCCCTCCACTTT.

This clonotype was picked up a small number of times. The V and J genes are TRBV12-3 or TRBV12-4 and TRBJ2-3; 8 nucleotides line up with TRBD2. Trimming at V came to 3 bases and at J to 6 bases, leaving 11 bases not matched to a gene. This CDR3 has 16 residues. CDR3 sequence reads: CASSFHVGLGWDTQYF. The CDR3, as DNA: TGTGCCAGCAGTTTTCATGTGGGACTAGGGTGGGATACGCAGTATTTT.

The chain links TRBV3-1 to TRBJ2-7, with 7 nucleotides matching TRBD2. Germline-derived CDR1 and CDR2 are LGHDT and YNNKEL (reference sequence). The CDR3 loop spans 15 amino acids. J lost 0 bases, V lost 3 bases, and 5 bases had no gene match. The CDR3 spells CASSHLSGSSYEQYF. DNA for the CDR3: TGTGCCAGCAGCCACCTTAGCGGGTCCTCCTACGAGCAGTACTTC.